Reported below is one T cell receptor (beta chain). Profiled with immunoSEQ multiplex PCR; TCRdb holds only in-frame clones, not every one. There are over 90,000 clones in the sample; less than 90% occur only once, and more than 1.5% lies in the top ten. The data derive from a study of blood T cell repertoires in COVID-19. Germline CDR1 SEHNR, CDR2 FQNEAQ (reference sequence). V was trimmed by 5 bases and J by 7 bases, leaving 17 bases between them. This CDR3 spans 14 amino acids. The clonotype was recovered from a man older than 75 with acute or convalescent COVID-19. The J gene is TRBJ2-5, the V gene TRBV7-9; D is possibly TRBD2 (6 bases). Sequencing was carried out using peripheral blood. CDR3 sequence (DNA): TGTGCCAGCAGCCCGGGGGAAGGCGGGACGACCCAGTACTTC. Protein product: CASSPGEGGTTQYF. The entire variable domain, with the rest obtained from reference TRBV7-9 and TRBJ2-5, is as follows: DTGVSQNPRHKITKRGQNVTFRCDPISEHNRLYWYRQTLGQGPEFLTYFQNEAQLEKSRLLSDRFSAERPKGSFSTLEIQRTEQGDSAMYLCASSPGEGGTTQYFGPGTRLLVL.